A selection of T cell receptor beta chains follows, all from one sample in a study of untreated major depressive disorder. The protocol was immunoSEQ multiplex PCR, while the TCRdb copy is restricted to in-frame clones and leaves out a portion. This sample carries tens of thousands of clones, roughly 89% of them seen once, and the ten largest clones take 0.45% to 0.6%. The specimen was CD4+ T cells from PBMCs. The origin of the receptors is a woman between 35 and 50 years old in good health. The CDR3 runs from the conserved cysteine through the conserved F or W. A D gene is named only where the DNA matches it firmly. Rows give clone size only sometimes, using once, few, many, or a class for an expanded clone.

clone_size,cdr3_length,v_call,j_call,d_call,cdr3_aa,cdr3_nt
.,17,TRBV9,TRBJ2-3,TRBD2,CASSVQSSGSSTDTQYF,TGTGCCAGCAGCGTCCAATCTAGCGGTTCTAGCACAGATACGCAGTATTTT
.,13,TRBV10-3,TRBJ1-3,.,CAISAGSGNTIYF,TGTGCCATCAGTGCAGGATCTGGAAACACCATATATTTT
.,14,TRBV7-2,TRBJ1-2,.,CASSQVGGPDGYTF,TGTGCCAGCAGCCAGGTAGGGGGTCCGGATGGCTACACCTTC
.,13,TRBV30,TRBJ2-5,.,CAWSVGQQETQYF,TGTGCCTGGAGTGTCGGACAGCAAGAGACCCAGTACTTC
.,13,TRBV10-3,TRBJ1-2,.,CAISETVVGGYTF,TGTGCCATCAGTGAAACAGTCGTCGGGGGCTACACCTTC
.,17,TRBV5-1,TRBJ2-1,.,CASSQKDSPLFDNEQFF,TGCGCCAGCAGCCAAAAAGACAGCCCACTCTTCGACAATGAGCAGTTCTTC
.,13,TRBV7-9,TRBJ2-2,.,CASSTTRTGELFF,TGTGCCAGCAGCACTACGCGGACCGGGGAGCTGTTTTTT
.,12,TRBV19,TRBJ1-4,.,CASSDRNEKLFF,TGTGCCAGTAGCGACAGGAATGAAAAACTGTTTTTT
.,14,TRBV19,TRBJ2-2,.,CASSMGGNTGELFF,TGTGCCAGTAGTATGGGGGGAAACACCGGGGAGCTGTTTTTT
.,20,TRBV7-8,TRBJ2-7,TRBD2,CASSLDVLAGGSASSYEQYF,TGTGCCAGCAGCTTAGATGTGCTAGCGGGAGGGTCCGCTTCTTCCTACGAGCAGTACTTC
.,13,TRBV6-1,TRBJ2-1,TRBD2,CASVGLASGEQFF,TGTGCCAGCGTCGGACTAGCGTCGGGTGAGCAGTTCTTC
.,16,TRBV2,TRBJ2-5,.,CASSETSGPLGETQYF,TGTGCCAGCAGTGAAACTTCGGGACCGCTGGGAGAGACCCAGTACTTC
.,16,TRBV5-1,TRBJ2-5,TRBD2,CASSLMASGLEETQYF,TGCGCCAGCAGCTTGATGGCTAGCGGACTAGAAGAGACCCAGTACTTC
.,15,TRBV7-7,TRBJ2-2,.,CASSLRPGNTGELFF,TGTGCCAGCAGCCTCAGACCGGGGAACACCGGGGAGCTGTTTTTT
.,13,TRBV10-1,TRBJ2-1,TRBD2,CAIMTSAYNEQFF,TGCGCCATCATGACTAGCGCCTACAATGAGCAGTTCTTC
.,14,TRBV6-1,TRBJ1-2,.,CASRTGGAFYGYTF,TGTGCCAGCAGAACCGGGGGGGCGTTCTATGGCTACACCTTC
.,15,TRBV4-3,TRBJ1-2,TRBD1,CASAATATGNYGYTF,TGCGCCAGCGCCGCCACGGCGACAGGGAACTATGGCTACACCTTC
once,15,TRBV5-8,TRBJ2-3,TRBD1,CASSLGTGVPDTQYF,TGTGCCAGCAGCTTGGGGACAGGAGTACCCGATACGCAGTATTTT
.,15,TRBV6-5,TRBJ1-2,TRBD1,CASSHTSRDRGGYTF,TGTGCCAGCAGCCACACCTCCCGGGACAGGGGAGGCTACACCTTC
once,13,TRBV28,TRBJ1-1,.,CASSIRSGVAAFF,TGTGCCAGCAGCATCCGATCTGGGGTTGCAGCTTTCTTT
.,17,TRBV11-2,TRBJ1-1,.,CASSLDSGGRFIVEAFF,TGTGCCAGCAGCTTAGATAGTGGGGGGCGCTTTATTGTTGAAGCTTTCTTT
once,17,TRBV5-6,TRBJ2-7,.,CASSSVTDTYFSYEQYF,TGTGCCAGCAGCTCAGTAACCGACACATACTTTTCCTACGAGCAGTACTTC
.,14,TRBV29-1,TRBJ1-1,TRBD1,CSVERTGLNTEAFF,TGCAGCGTTGAGAGGACAGGGCTTAACACTGAAGCTTTCTTT
.,13,TRBV7-9,TRBJ2-7,.,CASSFPVSYEQYF,TGTGCCAGCAGCTTCCCCGTCTCCTACGAGCAGTACTTC
.,15,TRBV4-2,TRBJ2-4,.,CASSQDRGFENIQYF,TGTGCCAGCAGCCAAGATAGGGGGTTTGAAAACATTCAGTACTTC
.,13,TRBV4-1,TRBJ2-5,.,CASSQPLAQTQYF,TGCGCCAGCAGCCAACCTCTAGCTCAGACCCAGTACTTC
.,16,TRBV28,TRBJ1-2,.,CASSTSGRLKGYGYTF,TGTGCCAGCAGTACTTCCGGACGCCTCAAGGGCTATGGCTACACCTTC
.,15,TRBV4-3,TRBJ2-1,.,CASSAPGAKSGEQFF,TGCGCCAGCAGCGCTCCGGGAGCAAAGAGCGGTGAGCAGTTCTTC
.,16,TRBV5-1,TRBJ1-3,.,CASSLELGGAGNTIYF,TGCGCCAGCAGCTTGGAGCTTGGGGGGGCTGGAAACACCATATATTTT
once,13,TRBV5-1,TRBJ2-3,.,CASTQSGTDTQYF,TGCGCCAGCACCCAGTCCGGCACAGATACGCAGTATTTT
.,19,TRBV12-5,TRBJ2-7,TRBD1,CASGLVLSGFTGGLYEQYF,TGTGCTAGTGGTTTGGTACTTTCCGGATTCACAGGGGGCTTGTACGAGCAGTACTTC
.,15,TRBV27,TRBJ2-3,.,CASSPGTGVTDTQYF,TGTGCCAGCAGTCCCGGAACGGGGGTCACAGATACGCAGTATTTT
.,14,TRBV6-1,TRBJ1-1,.,CASSEAQQADKTFF,TGTGCCAGCAGTGAAGCGCAACAGGCGGATAAGACTTTCTTT
few,13,TRBV27,TRBJ1-2,TRBD1,CASRPGTGGGYTF,TGTGCCAGCAGACCCGGGACAGGGGGTGGCTACACCTTC
.,16,TRBV7-6,TRBJ1-6,.,CASSLGSAGINSPLHF,TGTGCCAGCAGCTTAGGGTCCGCAGGGATTAATTCACCCCTCCACTTT
.,13,TRBV28,TRBJ2-1,.,CASSFRAGRKEFF,TGTGCCAGCAGTTTTCGGGCAGGGAGGAAGGAGTTCTTC
.,16,TRBV5-1,TRBJ1-2,.,CASSLAGGQIPYGYTF,TGCGCCAGCAGCTTGGCCGGGGGACAAATTCCCTATGGCTACACCTTC
once,14,TRBV18,TRBJ1-1,.,CASSSGPMGTEAFF,TGTGCCAGCTCATCGGGACCCATGGGGACTGAAGCTTTCTTT
few,14,TRBV5-6,TRBJ2-7,.,CASSPATPGYEQYF,TGTGCCAGCAGTCCCGCCACCCCCGGCTACGAGCAGTACTTC
few,15,TRBV30,TRBJ2-7,TRBD2,CAWSGRLAGYYEQYF,TGTGCCTGGAGTGGACGACTAGCGGGATATTACGAGCAGTACTTC
.,15,TRBV23-1,TRBJ1-5,.,CASSLQGYSNQPQHF,TGCGCCAGCAGTCTACAGGGATATAGCAATCAGCCCCAGCATTTT
once,14,TRBV29-1,TRBJ1-1,TRBD1,CSVARQGSGTEAFF,TGCAGCGTAGCGAGACAGGGGTCTGGCACTGAAGCTTTCTTT
.,14,TRBV6-5,TRBJ2-5,.,CASSYRGDRETQYF,TGTGCCAGCAGTTACAGAGGGGACCGTGAGACCCAGTACTTC
.,14,TRBV6-6,TRBJ1-1,.,CASSYPPQKAEAFF,TGTGCCAGCAGTTACCCTCCACAGAAAGCTGAAGCTTTCTTT
.,13,TRBV5-6,TRBJ1-2,.,CASSLFDRYGYTF,TGTGCCAGCAGCTTGTTCGACAGATATGGCTACACCTTC
.,13,TRBV6-5,TRBJ1-6,.,CASSYQIHSPLHF,TGTGCCAGCAGTTATCAGATTCATTCACCCCTCCACTTT
.,16,TRBV28,TRBJ1-2,.,CASSFRTALFNYGYTF,TGTGCCAGCAGTTTTAGAACAGCCCTCTTTAACTATGGCTACACCTTC
.,16,TRBV15,TRBJ2-2,TRBD1,CATSRDWGTDTGELFF,TGTGCCACCAGCAGAGACTGGGGGACAGACACCGGGGAGCTGTTTTTT
.,13,TRBV10-3,TRBJ2-2,.,CAISPHGTGELFF,TGTGCCATCAGTCCACATGGGACCGGGGAGCTGTTTTTT
.,14,TRBV5-5,TRBJ1-4,.,CASSLYGFNEKLFF,TGTGCCAGCAGCTTGTACGGCTTTAATGAAAAACTGTTTTTT
.,14,TRBV7-9,TRBJ2-1,.,CASSLADLYNEQFF,TGTGCCAGCAGCTTGGCGGACCTCTACAATGAGCAGTTCTTC
.,18,TRBV4-3,TRBJ2-2,TRBD1,CASSQEGGQGADTGELFF,TGCGCCAGCAGCCAAGAGGGGGGACAGGGGGCAGACACCGGGGAGCTGTTTTTT
.,19,TRBV4-2,TRBJ2-5,TRBD2,CASSQDLGGLAGAQETQYF,TGTGCCAGCAGCCAAGATCTAGGGGGCCTAGCGGGGGCTCAAGAGACCCAGTACTTC
.,13,TRBV19,TRBJ2-3,TRBD1,CATRQGSTDTQYF,TGTGCCACCAGACAGGGCAGCACAGATACGCAGTATTTT